What follows is one TCR beta chain and its context. The antigen remains undetermined. These data come from a study of T cell clonotyping in hematopoietic cell transplantation. Per germline, CDR1 KGHSH and CDR2 LQKENI. V lost 1 base to trimming and J lost 4 bases, with 11 bases between them. The CDR3 runs 15 residues. Study-wide findings and caveats: Pathologically expanded recipient clonotypes increased progressively from day 30 to day 180 as diversity fell. Graft donor and pretransplant recipient Inverse Simpson Index values predicted broader posttransplant TCR diversity.

The data were produced by immunoSEQ multiplex PCR, yet TCRdb's version contains in-frame clones alone and is incomplete. The data contain roughly 29,000 clones, 90% to 95% of them singletons. This sequence joins TRBV18 and TRBJ1-5; D unresolved. This TCR was sampled from a female patient aged 50-60 years who had an allogeneic stem cell transplant from a related donor, so the T cells may come from the graft donor. Some clones in this sample may be carry-over from other donors' samples. Sequencing used PBMCs, obtained 100 days after allogeneic stem cell transplant. This CDR3 reads CASSPQQAENQPQHF. In DNA form, the CDR3 reads TGTGCCAGCTCACCACAACAAGCTGAGAATCAGCCCCAGCATTTT.